The clone carrying this TCR beta chain was counted at least ten times. Its antigen is not identified. The CDR3 sequence is 13 residues long. V lost 0 bases, J lost 4 bases, and 6 bases lay in between. Germline lookup yields CDR1 MNHEY and CDR2 SMNVEV (reference sequence). Amplified TCR beta CDR3 regions derived from RNA transcripts. RT-PCR in the first round (using the HTBI primer set) targeted the TCR CDR3. One entry per CDR3 protein, called by TCRdb with MiXCR from the multiplex PCR reads. Among 400,000 to 600,000 distinct CDR3 sequences, under 25% were seen once, and the ten largest hold 26%. This record belongs to a study of T cells in Graves' hyperthyroidism and ophthalmopathy. Newly diagnosed patients aged 18 to 65 had hyperthyroidism of under 2 months' duration. General study findings and limits: Most expanded thyroid clonotypes above 0.001 also appeared in blood. The model predicted ophthalmopathy a median roughly 6.3 months before onset.

The chain recombines TRBV27 with TRBJ1-1; the D is unclear. The TCR sequence derives from a man aged 18 to 30 with Graves' hyperthyroidism. The specimen was blood. CDR3: CASSLSGPTEAFF. CDR3 coding DNA: TGTGCCAGCAGTTTATCCGGGCCCACTGAAGCTTTCTTT.